This entry lists 9 T cell receptor beta chains sequenced from one sample in a study of beta chain features in type 1 diabetes. Expressed TCRB transcripts got sequenced, as all isolated RNA was reverse transcribed. Clones were sequenced by immunoSEQ multiplex PCR, and TCRdb holds only the in-frame ones, with some missing. The sample records just over 600,000 clones, about a sixth being singletons. Sequencing was performed on naive CD4+ T cells from blood. Receptor source: a man aged 18 to 30 in good health.

The V gene is TRBV19, the J gene TRBJ2-7; no firm D call. Trimming pared 6 bases from V and 0 bases from J, leaving 9 bases between. CDR3 size: 13 residues. Germline V lookup: CDR1 LNHDA, CDR2 SQIVND (reference sequence). The CDR3 nucleotides are TGTGCCAGTAGAGCTACAAGCTCCTACGAGCAGTACTTC. Protein sequence: CASRATSSYEQYF. The full variable domain, its missing parts supplied by reference TRBV19 and TRBJ2-7, is DGGITQSPKYLFRKEGQNVTLSCEQNLNHDAMYWYRQDPGQGLRLIYYSQIVNDFQKGDIAEGYSVSREKKESFPLTVTSAQKNPTAFYLCASRATSSYEQYFGPGTRLTVT.

This clone has more than one count but fewer than ten. The chain carries TRBV28 and TRBJ2-7; the match to TRBD1 covers 7 bases. Looked up from germline, CDR1 is MDHEN and CDR2 is SYDVKM. The CDR3 is made up of 12 amino acids. Germline trimming cut 7 bases from V and 4 bases from J; bases unmatched to any gene: 4. DNA for the CDR3: TGTGCCAGCACCTCGACAGGGTACGAGCAGTACTTC. Its protein product is CASTSTGYEQYF.

This clone was counted a few times. This chain connects TRBV28 to TRBJ2-6; D not certain. V was cut by 4 bases and J by 0 bases, with 10 bases left in between. The CDR3 is 16 residues long. The germline gives CDR1 MDHEN, CDR2 SYDVKM. The CDR3 reads CASSSPHYSGANVLTF. The CDR3 nucleotides are TGTGCCAGCAGTTCCCCTCATTACTCTGGGGCCAACGTCCTGACTTTC.

This chain connects TRBV28 to TRBJ1-2; no clear D gene. The V end lost 2 bases, the J end lost 6 bases, and 10 bases lay between the germline ends. Germline values: CDR1 MDHEN, CDR2 SYDVKM. This CDR3 spans 13 amino acids. In DNA form, the CDR3 reads TGTGCCAGCAGTTTAATCCGAGGCGATGGCTACACCTTC. It encodes CASSLIRGDGYTF.

The chain is built from TRBV29-1 and TRBJ1-2; 7 positions agree with TRBD1. Germline CDR1 reads SQVTM; CDR2 reads ANQGSEA. Trimming at V came to 6 bases and at J to 7 bases, leaving 5 bases not matched to a gene. The CDR3 spans 11 residues. In DNA, the CDR3 is TGCAGCGTCGATACAGGGGTTGGCTACACCTTC. Translation gives CSVDTGVGYTF.

Only a few counts were recorded for this clone. V is TRBV19 and J is TRBJ1-5; no firm D call. The V end lost 6 bases, the J end lost 3 bases, and 9 bases lay between the germline ends. CDR3 length equals 13 residues. CDR1 LNHDA and CDR2 SQIVND come from the germline V gene (reference sequence). The CDR3 DNA reads TGTGCCAGTAGCTTGGGGTTCAATCAGCCCCAGCATTTT. Translated, it gives CASSLGFNQPQHF.

V and J are TRBV14 and TRBJ2-7, with 7 bases lining up with TRBD1. Per the germline V gene, CDR1 is SGHDN and CDR2 is FVKESK. Losses at the gene ends were 6 bases for V and 6 bases for J; bases not matched to a gene: 8. The CDR3 runs to 13 residues. The CDR3 protein is CASSPDRVGEQYF. The CDR3 nucleotides read TGTGCCAGCAGTCCTGACAGGGTAGGCGAGCAGTACTTC.

A few counts support this clone. The chain combines TRBV6-1 with TRBJ2-5; no clear D. CDR1 is MNHNS and CDR2 is SASEGT in the germline V gene. Trimming stripped 8 bases from V and 1 base from J, with 8 bases between. The CDR3 runs 12 residues. For the CDR3, the DNA is TGTGCCAGCCTCGGATCCCAAGAGACCCAGTACTTC. Encoded protein: CASLGSQETQYF.

This sequence joins TRBV11-2 and TRBJ2-7; D unclear. Germline V gene lookup returns CDR1 SGHAT and CDR2 FQNNGV. The CDR3 consists of 13 residues. Trimming cost V 3 bases and J 3 bases, with 9 bases left between them. The CDR3 nucleotides read TGTGCCAGCAGCTTCGGCAGAATCTACGAGCAGTACTTC. It specifies CASSFGRIYEQYF.